These 24 T cell receptor beta chains originate from one sample sequenced in a study of blood T cell repertoires in COVID-19 (dated by TCRdb to between 2020 and 2021). The library was built by means of the immunoSEQ multiplex PCR assay. The table comes from immuneACCESS by way of TCRdb, which keeps in-frame sequences with V and J called. Part of the clones is missing from these tables; in studies checked, under half for an unresolved V gene and the rest for unknown reasons. The sample includes about 370,000 clones, with nearly 90% observed a single time. The ten largest clonotypes hold 6.5% to 8% of the sample. The sequencing input was peripheral blood. These receptor sequences come from a young man with active or convalescent COVID-19.

The chain has TRBV15 and TRBJ1-2; possible D gene TRBD1, 5 bases. The CDR3 contains 13 residues. Germline CDR1 and CDR2: LNHNV and YYDKDF (reference sequence). The V and J ends lost 1 base and 5 bases respectively, with 8 bases between them. CDR3 DNA: TGTGCCACCAGCAGAGGGACACCTTATGGCTACACCTTC. Translation: CATSRGTPYGYTF.

This clone was observed a handful of times. The gene calls are TRBV10-3 and TRBJ2-7; D remains ambiguous. The CDR3 contains 11 residues. Trimming shortened V by 0 bases and J by 6 bases, and 3 bases separated the two germline ends. In germline, CDR1 is ENHRY, CDR2 SYGVKD. CDR3: CAISESAEQYF. The CDR3, as DNA: TGTGCCATCAGTGAGTCGGCCGAGCAGTACTTC.

The chain combines TRBV4-1 with TRBJ1-6, with unresolved D. The CDR3 runs to 16 residues. Trimming pared 4 bases from V and 4 bases from J, leaving 14 bases between. Germline values: CDR1 MGHRA, CDR2 YSYEKL. This CDR3 reads CASSRGNGPYNSPLHF. As DNA, the CDR3 is TGCGCCAGCAGCCGAGGCAATGGTCCGTATAATTCACCCCTCCACTTT.

This chain connects TRBV5-1 to TRBJ1-4; D may be TRBD1 (6 bases). This CDR3 region has 15 residues. The V and J ends lost 1 base and 7 bases respectively, with 14 bases between them. The germline V gene encodes CDR1 SGHRS and CDR2 YFSETQ. The chain's CDR3 is CASSLRPGASEKLFF. For the CDR3, the DNA is TGCGCCAGCAGCTTGAGGCCAGGGGCAAGTGAAAAACTGTTTTTT.

The J gene is TRBJ1-2, the V gene TRBV28; D not resolved. The germline gives CDR1 MDHEN, CDR2 SYDVKM. The CDR3 sequence is 15 residues long. V was cut by 5 bases and J by 1 base, with 14 bases left in between. This CDR3 is CASSPSLAGNYGYTF. DNA for the CDR3: TGTGCCAGCAGTCCTTCTCTCGCGGGTAACTATGGCTACACCTTC.

V is TRBV5-1 and J is TRBJ2-5; no reliable D call. Germline loops: CDR1 SGHRS, CDR2 YFSETQ. V was trimmed by 0 bases and J by 5 bases, leaving 14 bases between them. The CDR3 runs 15 residues. The CDR3 protein is CASSLGPLSQETQYF. The CDR3 DNA reads as TGCGCCAGCAGCTTGGGGCCCTTGTCCCAGGAGACCCAGTACTTC.

V gene TRBV11-2 combines with J gene TRBJ2-4, with 12 bases lining up with TRBD2. This CDR3 spans 13 amino acids. Per germline, CDR1 SGHAT and CDR2 FQNNGV. Trimming cost V 3 bases and J 15 bases; bases outside gene matches: 6. CDR3 sequence reads: CASSFVRTSGAYF. CDR3 in DNA: TGTGCCAGCAGCTTTGTCAGGACTAGCGGGGCGTACTTC.

This clone has just one count. V gene TRBV28 combines with J gene TRBJ1-5; D call uncertain. The CDR3 loop spans 15 amino acids. Trimming removed 6 bases at V and 3 bases at J, with 15 bases between. The germline gives CDR1 MDHEN, CDR2 SYDVKM. The CDR3 here is CASRRLDLDNQPQHF. The DNA of the CDR3 is TGTGCCAGCAGGCGACTCGATCTGGACAATCAGCCCCAGCATTTT.

The chain recombines TRBV9 with TRBJ1-6, with a tentative D call TRBD1 (6 bases). The CDR3 length is 15 residues. V was trimmed by 3 bases and J by 13 bases, leaving 20 bases between them. CDR1 and CDR2 from the germline V gene are SGDLS and YYNGEE. CDR3 protein: CASSAHGGTLEPLHF. As DNA, the CDR3 is TGTGCCAGCAGCGCCCATGGGGGCACCCTCGAGCCCCTCCACTTT.

The V gene is TRBV6-4, the J gene TRBJ2-1; TRBD2 aligns across 11 bases. The CDR3 sequence is 14 residues long. In germline, CDR1 is MRHNA, CDR2 SNTAGT. Trimming removed 5 bases from V and 3 bases from J; junction bases left unmatched: 0. The CDR3, as DNA: TGTGCCAGCAGTACTAGCGGGAGCTACAATGAGCAGTTCTTC. It yields the protein CASSTSGSYNEQFF.

This clone has only one observation. J is TRBJ2-1 and V is TRBV19, with D possibly matching TRBD1 (5 bases). CDR3 size: 16 residues. V was cut by 3 bases and J by 1 base, with 13 bases left in between. Germline V gene sequence: CDR1 LNHDA, CDR2 SQIVND (reference sequence). Written as DNA, the CDR3 is TGTGCCAGTAGTATGGGGCCCATGGGGTCCTACAATGAGCAGTTCTTC. It yields the protein CASSMGPMGSYNEQFF. The entire variable domain, with the rest obtained from reference TRBV19 and TRBJ2-1, is as follows: DGGITQSPKYLFRKEGQNVTLSCEQNLNHDAMYWYRQDPGQGLRLIYYSQIVNDFQKGDIAEGYSVSREKKESFPLTVTSAQKNPTAFYLCASSMGPMGSYNEQFFGPGTRLTVL.

J is TRBJ2-1 and V is TRBV30; TRBD2 is a possible D gene (6 bases). The germline V gene encodes CDR1 GTSNPN and CDR2 SVGIG (reference sequence). The CDR3 has 16 residues. V was cut by 3 bases and J by 0 bases, with 15 bases left in between. CDR3 sequence (DNA): TGTGCCTGGAGAGAACTAGCCTCCAGCTCCTACAATGAGCAGTTCTTC. It yields the protein CAWRELASSSYNEQFF.

The rearrangement links TRBV28 to TRBJ2-1; a possible D gene is TRBD1 (6 bases). Germline loops: CDR1 MDHEN, CDR2 SYDVKM. Between the trimmed V and J ends, which lost 2 bases and 6 bases, there was a span of 20 bases. The CDR3 is made up of 17 amino acids. The CDR3 nucleotides read TGTGCCAGCAGTTTAACTCCCCCCACAGGGTCGGGCAATGAGCAGTTCTTC. It yields the protein CASSLTPPTGSGNEQFF.

The chain recombines TRBV5-4 with TRBJ2-1; D might be TRBD2 (5 bases). CDR1 is SGHNT, CDR2 YYREEE, per germline (reference sequence). The CDR3 sequence is 15 residues long. Trimming removed 2 bases at V and 4 bases at J, with 13 bases between. CDR3 loop: CASSLLLREYNEQFF. CDR3 DNA sequence: TGTGCCAGCAGCTTACTACTCCGGGAATACAATGAGCAGTTCTTC.

The rearrangement links TRBV7-2 to TRBJ1-2; D is perhaps TRBD1 (5 bases). Trimming shortened V by 4 bases and J by 4 bases, and 13 bases separated the two germline ends. The CDR3 contains 14 residues. CDR1 SGHTA and CDR2 FQGNSA come from the germline V gene. CDR3 amino acids: CASSYIDSTYGYTF. The DNA for the CDR3 is TGTGCCAGCAGCTACATCGACAGCACCTATGGCTACACCTTC.

About this clone: Distinct nucleotide sequences in the sample also encode this CDR3. The rearrangement joins TRBV12-3 or TRBV12-4 to TRBJ1-1; possible D gene TRBD1, 6 bases. The V gene lost 6 bases and the J gene lost 5 bases, with 13 bases spanning the gap. The CDR3 is 13 residues long. CDR3 bases: TGTGCCAGCAGCTTACAGGGTGGGACTGAAGCTTTCTTT. Residues: CASSLQGGTEAFF.

This chain joins TRBV19 and TRBJ1-1; 10 bases are a match to TRBD1. The germline V gene has CDR1 LNHDA and CDR2 SQIVND (reference sequence). Trimming at V came to 4 bases and at J to 4 bases, leaving 3 bases not matched to a gene. The CDR3 runs 14 residues. CDR3 in DNA: TGTGCCAGTAGTAGCCGGGACAGGGGCACTGAAGCTTTCTTT. Residues: CASSSRDRGTEAFF.

The V gene is TRBV19, the J gene TRBJ1-6; TRBD1 aligns across 8 bases. Germline V gene data show CDR1 as LNHDA and CDR2 as SQIVND (reference sequence). The CDR3 totals 15 residues. V trimming: 4 bases; J trimming: 4 bases; junction bases outside the gene matches: 3. The CDR3 protein is CASSSRQGYNSPLHF. Written as DNA, the CDR3 is TGTGCCAGTAGTAGTCGACAGGGGTATAATTCACCCCTCCACTTT.

This sequence joins TRBV18 and TRBJ1-6; no reliable D call. Trimming stripped 1 base from V and 9 bases from J, with 16 bases between. There are 16 residues in the CDR3. Germline values: CDR1 KGHSH, CDR2 LQKENI. The CDR3 loop is CASSPLGGLVVSPLHF. CDR3 bases: TGTGCCAGCTCACCACTCGGCGGGTTGGTGGTTTCACCCCTCCACTTT.

In its sample, this clone was seen once. The genes are TRBV19 and TRBJ1-1; a possible D gene is TRBD1 (5 bases). This CDR3 is 12 amino acids long. Per germline, CDR1 LNHDA and CDR2 SQIVND (reference sequence). V was pared by 9 bases and J by 0 bases, with 8 bases between. CDR3: CASRQMNTEAFF. The CDR3 region has the DNA TGTGCCAGCAGACAGATGAACACTGAAGCTTTCTTT.

The chain carries TRBV12-3 or TRBV12-4 and TRBJ1-2, with D maybe TRBD1 (6 bases). The CDR3 has 13 amino acids. V dropped 8 bases and J dropped 4 bases, with 14 bases sitting between them. CDR3 sequence reads: CASQSGQLYGYTF. The CDR3, as DNA: TGTGCCAGCCAATCAGGACAGCTCTATGGCTACACCTTC.

In DNA, the CDR3 is TGCGCCAGCAGTTCAAAACCCGGGACAGAAGAGACCCAGTACTTC. This translates into CASSSKPGTEETQYF. The chain is built from TRBV5-1 and TRBJ2-5; 7 bases are a match to TRBD1. Per the germline V gene, CDR1 is SGHRS and CDR2 is YFSETQ. CDR3 size: 15 residues. Trimming at V came to 5 bases and at J to 3 bases, leaving 10 bases not matched to a gene.

The gene calls are TRBV7-3 and TRBJ2-3, with D maybe TRBD2 (5 bases). This CDR3 is built from 14 residues. Germline assignment: CDR1 SGHTA and CDR2 FQGTGA. The germline V and J ends were trimmed by 1 base and 4 bases, with 9 bases remaining between them. The CDR3 nucleotides are TGTGCCAGCAGCTTAAACCCGGGGTCAGATACGCAGTATTTT. Translating gives CASSLNPGSDTQYF.

CDR3 residues: CASSYFYRGNRETQYF. For the CDR3, the DNA is TGTGCCAGCAGTTACTTTTACAGGGGTAACAGGGAGACCCAGTACTTC. This rearrangement joins TRBV6-6 to TRBJ2-5; TRBD1 aligns across 7 bases. The CDR3 sequence is 16 residues long. With 1 base clipped from V and 5 bases from J, the junction kept 10 bases outside the gene matches. Looked up from germline, CDR1 is MNHNY and CDR2 is SVGAGI (reference sequence).